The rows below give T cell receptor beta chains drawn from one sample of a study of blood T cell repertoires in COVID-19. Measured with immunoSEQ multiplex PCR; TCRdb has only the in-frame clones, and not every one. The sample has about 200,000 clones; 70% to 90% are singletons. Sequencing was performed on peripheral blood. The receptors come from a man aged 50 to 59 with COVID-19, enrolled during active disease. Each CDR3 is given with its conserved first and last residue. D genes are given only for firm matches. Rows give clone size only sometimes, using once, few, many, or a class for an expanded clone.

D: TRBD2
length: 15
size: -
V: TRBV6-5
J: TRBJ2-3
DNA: TGTGCCAGCGAGGTAGCGGGAGGGCGTCCAGATACGCAGTATTTT
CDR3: CASEVAGGRPDTQYF

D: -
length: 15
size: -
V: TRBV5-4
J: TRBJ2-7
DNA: TGTGCCAGCAGCCCCCTCAGAGGGGAGGTAGCCGAGCAGTACTTC
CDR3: CASSPLRGEVAEQYF

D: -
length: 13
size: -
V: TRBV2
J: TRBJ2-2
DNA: TGTGCCAGCACCAAAGGGGTTGCCGGGGAGCTGTTTTTT
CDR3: CASTKGVAGELFF

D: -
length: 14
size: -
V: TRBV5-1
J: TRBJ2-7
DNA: TGCGCCAGCAGCTTGGATCCGAGGGGGAATGAGCAGTACTTC
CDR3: CASSLDPRGNEQYF

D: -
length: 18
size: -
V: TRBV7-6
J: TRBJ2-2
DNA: TGTGCCAGCAGCTTAGCGCTGGAGGGAGTATTAAACACCGGGGAGCTGTTTTTT
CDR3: CASSLALEGVLNTGELFF

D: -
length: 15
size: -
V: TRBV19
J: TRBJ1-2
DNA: TGTGCCAGTAGTAGGACAGTATCGGATACCTTGGGCTACACCTTC
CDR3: CASSRTVSDTLGYTF

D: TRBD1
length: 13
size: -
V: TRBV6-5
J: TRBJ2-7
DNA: TGTGCCAGCAGTTACGGGGGGACAGGCGAGCAGTACTTC
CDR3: CASSYGGTGEQYF

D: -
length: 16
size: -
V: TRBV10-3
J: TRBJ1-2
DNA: TGTGCCATCAGTGAGTCGATTTTGGGCGCTAACTATGGCTACACCTTC
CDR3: CAISESILGANYGYTF

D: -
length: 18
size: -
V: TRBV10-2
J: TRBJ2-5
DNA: TGCGCCAGCAGTGAGTCTGTGGGGGCCCGGGCCATCAAAGAGACCCAGTACTTC
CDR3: CASSESVGARAIKETQYF

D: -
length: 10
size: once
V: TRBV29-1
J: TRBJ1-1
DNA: TGCAGCGTTGGGACACTTGAAGCTTTCTTT
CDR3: CSVGTLEAFF

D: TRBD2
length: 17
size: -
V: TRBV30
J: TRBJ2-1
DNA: TGTGCCTGGAGTGTCCACCCTTCGGGACTAGCGGGAGATGAGCAGTTCTTC
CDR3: CAWSVHPSGLAGDEQFF

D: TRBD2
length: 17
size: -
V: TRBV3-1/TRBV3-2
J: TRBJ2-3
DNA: TGTGCCAGCAGCCATCCTGGGACTAGCGGCCCCGCCGGAACGCAGTATTTT
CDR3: CASSHPGTSGPAGTQYF

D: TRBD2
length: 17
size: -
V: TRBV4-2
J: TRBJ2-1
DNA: TGTGCCAGCAGCCAATACCGCCGGGAGGGCCGTTTTGATGAGCAGTTCTTC
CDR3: CASSQYRREGRFDEQFF

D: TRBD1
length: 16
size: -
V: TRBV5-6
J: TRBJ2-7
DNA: TGTGCCAGCAGCCCCCTATCGGGACAGGGTGTTTACGAGCAGTACTTC
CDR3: CASSPLSGQGVYEQYF

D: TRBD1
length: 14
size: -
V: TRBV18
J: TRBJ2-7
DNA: TGTGCCAGCTCACCTCGGACAGGGGAATACGAGCAGTACTTC
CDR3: CASSPRTGEYEQYF

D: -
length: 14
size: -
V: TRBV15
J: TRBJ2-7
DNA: TGTGCCACCAGCAGACTAGGGGGAACCTACGAGCAGTACTTC
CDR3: CATSRLGGTYEQYF

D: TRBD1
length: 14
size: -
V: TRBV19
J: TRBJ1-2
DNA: TGTGCCAGTAGTAGCCCGGACAGGGACTATGGCTACACCTTC
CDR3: CASSSPDRDYGYTF

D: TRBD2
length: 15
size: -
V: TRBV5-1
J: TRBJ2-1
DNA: TGCGCCAGCAGCCCTAGCGGGAGGTTCTACAATGAGCAGTTCTTC
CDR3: CASSPSGRFYNEQFF

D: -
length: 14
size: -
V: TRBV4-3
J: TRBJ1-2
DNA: TGCGCCAGCAGCTACGGGATTCTTAACTATGGCTACACCTTC
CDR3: CASSYGILNYGYTF

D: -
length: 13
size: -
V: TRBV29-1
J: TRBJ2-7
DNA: TGCAGCGTTGAAGATGCCGGGGGCTACGAGCAGTACTTC
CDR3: CSVEDAGGYEQYF

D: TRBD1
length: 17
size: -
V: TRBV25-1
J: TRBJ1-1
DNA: TGTGCCAGCAGTGGCCTCCTCGGGGCAGGGGGCAACACTGAAGCTTTCTTT
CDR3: CASSGLLGAGGNTEAFF

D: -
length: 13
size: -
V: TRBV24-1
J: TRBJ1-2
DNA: TGTGCCACCAGTGACCCCGGTCACTATGGCTACACCTTC
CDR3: CATSDPGHYGYTF

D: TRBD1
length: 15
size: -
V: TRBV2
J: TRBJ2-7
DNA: TGTGCCAGCAGTTCGGACAGGGAAATCTCCTACGAGCAGTACTTC
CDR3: CASSSDREISYEQYF

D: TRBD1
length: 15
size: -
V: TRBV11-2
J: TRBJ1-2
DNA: TGTGCCAGCAGCTTTACCAGGGGGCCGAACTATGGCTACACCTTC
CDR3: CASSFTRGPNYGYTF

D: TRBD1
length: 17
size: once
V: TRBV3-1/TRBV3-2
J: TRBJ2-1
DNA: TGTGCCAGCAGCCAACCCCACCCCGGACAGGAGATAAATGAGCAGTTCTTC
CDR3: CASSQPHPGQEINEQFF

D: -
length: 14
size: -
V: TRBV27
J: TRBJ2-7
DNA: TGTGCCAGCAGTGGCACCTCGCGGGGCTACGAGCAGTACTTC
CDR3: CASSGTSRGYEQYF

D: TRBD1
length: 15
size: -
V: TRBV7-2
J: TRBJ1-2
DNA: TGTGCCAGCAGCGTAGGACAGGGGGCCAGCTATGGCTACACCTTC
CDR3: CASSVGQGASYGYTF

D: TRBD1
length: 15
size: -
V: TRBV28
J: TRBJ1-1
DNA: TGTGCCACCTTCGCGGGACAGGGGATGAACACTGAAGCTTTCTTT
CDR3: CATFAGQGMNTEAFF

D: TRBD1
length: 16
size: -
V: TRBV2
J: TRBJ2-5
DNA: TGTGCCAGCAGTGGGCAGGGGGCGATGTACCAAGAGACCCAGTACTTC
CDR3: CASSGQGAMYQETQYF

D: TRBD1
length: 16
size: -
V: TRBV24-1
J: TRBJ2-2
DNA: TGTGCCACCAGTGAATCGGGACAGGGGGACACCGGGGAGCTGTTTTTT
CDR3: CATSESGQGDTGELFF

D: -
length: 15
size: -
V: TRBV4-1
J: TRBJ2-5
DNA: TGCGCCAGCAGCCCCAACCGTGGGAGGACGGAGACCCAGTACTTC
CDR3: CASSPNRGRTETQYF

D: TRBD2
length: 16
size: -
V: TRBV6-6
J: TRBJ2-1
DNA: TGTGCCAGCAGTTCCCCACTAGCGGGAGCGAACAATGAGCAGTTCTTC
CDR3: CASSSPLAGANNEQFF

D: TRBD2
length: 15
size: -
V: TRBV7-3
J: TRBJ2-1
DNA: TGTGCCAGCAGCAGCACCGGGACTAGCGGCGGTGAGCAGTTCTTC
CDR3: CASSSTGTSGGEQFF

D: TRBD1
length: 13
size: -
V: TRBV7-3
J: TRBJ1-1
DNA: TGTGCCAGCAGTCGGGGACAGGCGTCTCGAGCTTTCTTT
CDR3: CASSRGQASRAFF

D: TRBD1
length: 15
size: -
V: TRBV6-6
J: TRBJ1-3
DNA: TGTGCCAGCAGTCACGGACAGGGTCCCGGAAACACCATATATTTT
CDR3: CASSHGQGPGNTIYF

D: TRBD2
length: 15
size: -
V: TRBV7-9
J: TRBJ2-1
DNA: TGTGCCAGCAGCTTGAGACTAGCGGGGGGCAATGAGCAGTTCTTC
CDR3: CASSLRLAGGNEQFF

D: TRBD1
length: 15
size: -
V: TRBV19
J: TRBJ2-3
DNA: TGTGCCAGTAGTCCATCAGGGGGCGCGTCGGATACGCAGTATTTT
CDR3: CASSPSGGASDTQYF

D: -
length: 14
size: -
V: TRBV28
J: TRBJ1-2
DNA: TGTGCCAGCACCAATCGTGGGGAGAGCTATGGCTACACCTTC
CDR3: CASTNRGESYGYTF

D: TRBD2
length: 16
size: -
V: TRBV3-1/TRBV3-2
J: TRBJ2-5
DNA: TGTGCCAGCAGCCAAGAGGGCGGGAGTGAACAAGAGACCCAGTACTTC
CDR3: CASSQEGGSEQETQYF

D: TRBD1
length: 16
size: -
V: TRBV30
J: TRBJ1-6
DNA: TGTGCCTGGAGTCCCTGGGGTGGGACAGGGTCTTCACCCCTCCACTTT
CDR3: CAWSPWGGTGSSPLHF

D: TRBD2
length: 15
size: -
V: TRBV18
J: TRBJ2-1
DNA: TGTGCCAGCTCACCTTCCGGACTAGCCTACAATGAGCAGTTCTTC
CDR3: CASSPSGLAYNEQFF

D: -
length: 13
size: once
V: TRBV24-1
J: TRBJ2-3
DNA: TGTGCCACCAGTGATGGGCCTGGAGATACGCAGTATTTT
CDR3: CATSDGPGDTQYF

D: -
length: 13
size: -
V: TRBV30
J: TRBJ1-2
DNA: TGTGCCTGGAGTCCCGGGAGCCTCGGAGGCTACACCTTC
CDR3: CAWSPGSLGGYTF

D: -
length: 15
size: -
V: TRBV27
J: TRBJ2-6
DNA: TGTGCCAGCAGTTTATCCAGCTCTGGGGCCAACGTCCTGACTTTC
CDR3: CASSLSSSGANVLTF

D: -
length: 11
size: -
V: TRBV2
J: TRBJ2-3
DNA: TGTGCCAGCAGGGTGGAGGTGGCGCAGTATTTT
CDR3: CASRVEVAQYF

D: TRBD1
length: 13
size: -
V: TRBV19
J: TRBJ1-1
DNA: TGTGCCAGTAGTGTGACCAGGGGGACTGAAGCTTTCTTT
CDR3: CASSVTRGTEAFF

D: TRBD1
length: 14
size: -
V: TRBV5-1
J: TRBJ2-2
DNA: TGCGCCAGCAGCTCGGGACAGGGAGAGTGGGAGCTGTTTTTT
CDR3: CASSSGQGEWELFF

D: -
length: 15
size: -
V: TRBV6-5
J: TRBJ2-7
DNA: TGTGCCAGCAAACAAGGTGGCGGCTTAACCTACGAGCAGTACTTC
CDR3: CASKQGGGLTYEQYF

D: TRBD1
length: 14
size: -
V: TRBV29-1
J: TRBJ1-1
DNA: TGCAGCGTTTCGACAGGGTATGGCAACACTGAAGCTTTCTTT
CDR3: CSVSTGYGNTEAFF

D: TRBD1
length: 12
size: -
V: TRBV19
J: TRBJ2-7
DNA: TGTGCCACCTCGGACAGGGCTGGCGAGCAGTACTTC
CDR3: CATSDRAGEQYF

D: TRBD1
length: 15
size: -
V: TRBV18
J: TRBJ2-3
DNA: TGTGCCAGCACCCGGGACAGCGTAAGCACAGATACGCAGTATTTT
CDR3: CASTRDSVSTDTQYF

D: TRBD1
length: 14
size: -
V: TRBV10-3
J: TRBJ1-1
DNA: TGTGCCATCAGCACCGGACAGGGTTACACTGAAGCTTTCTTT
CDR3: CAISTGQGYTEAFF

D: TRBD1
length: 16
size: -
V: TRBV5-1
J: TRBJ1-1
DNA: TGCGCCAGCAGCTGGGGGGCAGGGGGCGAAATGGCTGAAGCTTTCTTT
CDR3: CASSWGAGGEMAEAFF

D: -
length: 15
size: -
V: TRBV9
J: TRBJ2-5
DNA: TGTGCCAGCAGCGTTTTCTGGAGACAGGACGAGACCCAGTACTTC
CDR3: CASSVFWRQDETQYF

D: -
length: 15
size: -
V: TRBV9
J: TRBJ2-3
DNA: TGTGCCAGCAGCGTAGCTAGGCGGGCCACAGATACGCAGTATTTT
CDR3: CASSVARRATDTQYF

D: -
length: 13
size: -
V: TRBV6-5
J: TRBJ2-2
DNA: TGTGCCAGCAGTAAACAGGGCACCGGGGAGCTGTTTTTT
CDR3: CASSKQGTGELFF

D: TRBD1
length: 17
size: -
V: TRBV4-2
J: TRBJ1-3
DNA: TGTGCCAGCAGCCAAGACTTCAAGGGGGCGTTTGGAAACACCATATATTTT
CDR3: CASSQDFKGAFGNTIYF